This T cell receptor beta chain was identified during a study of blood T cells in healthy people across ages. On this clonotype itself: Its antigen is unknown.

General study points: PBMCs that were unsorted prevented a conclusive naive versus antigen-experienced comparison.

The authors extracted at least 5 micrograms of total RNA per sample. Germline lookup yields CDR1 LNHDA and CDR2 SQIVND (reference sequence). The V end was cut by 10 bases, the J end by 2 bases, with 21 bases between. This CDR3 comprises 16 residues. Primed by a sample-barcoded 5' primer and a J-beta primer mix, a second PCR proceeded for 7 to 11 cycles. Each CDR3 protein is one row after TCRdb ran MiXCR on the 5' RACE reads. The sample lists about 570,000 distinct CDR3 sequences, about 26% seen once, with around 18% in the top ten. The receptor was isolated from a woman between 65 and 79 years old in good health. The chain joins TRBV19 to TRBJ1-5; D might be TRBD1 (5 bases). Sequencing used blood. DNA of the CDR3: TGTGCCACATCGGGACGGGGAATGAGGGGCAATCAGCCCCAGCATTTT. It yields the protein CATSGRGMRGNQPQHF. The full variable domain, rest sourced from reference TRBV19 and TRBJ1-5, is DGGITQSPKYLFRKEGQNVTLSCEQNLNHDAMYWYRQDPGQGLRLIYYSQIVNDFQKGDIAEGYSVSREKKESFPLTVTSAQKNPTAFYLCATSGRGMRGNQPQHFGDGTRLSIL.